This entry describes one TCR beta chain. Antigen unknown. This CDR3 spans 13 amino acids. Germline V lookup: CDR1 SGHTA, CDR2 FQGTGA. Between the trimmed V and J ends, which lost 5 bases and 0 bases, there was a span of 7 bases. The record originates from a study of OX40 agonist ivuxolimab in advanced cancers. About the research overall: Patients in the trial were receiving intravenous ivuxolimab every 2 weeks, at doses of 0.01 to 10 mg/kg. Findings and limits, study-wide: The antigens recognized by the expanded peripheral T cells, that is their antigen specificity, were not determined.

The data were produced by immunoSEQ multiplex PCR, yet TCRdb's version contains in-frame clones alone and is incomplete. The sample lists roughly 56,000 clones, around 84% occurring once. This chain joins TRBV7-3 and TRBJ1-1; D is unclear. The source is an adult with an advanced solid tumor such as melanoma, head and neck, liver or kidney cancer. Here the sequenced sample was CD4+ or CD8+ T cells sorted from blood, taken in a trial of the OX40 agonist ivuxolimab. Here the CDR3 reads CASSLLMNTEAFF. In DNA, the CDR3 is TGTGCCAGCAGCCTCCTCATGAACACTGAAGCTTTCTTT.